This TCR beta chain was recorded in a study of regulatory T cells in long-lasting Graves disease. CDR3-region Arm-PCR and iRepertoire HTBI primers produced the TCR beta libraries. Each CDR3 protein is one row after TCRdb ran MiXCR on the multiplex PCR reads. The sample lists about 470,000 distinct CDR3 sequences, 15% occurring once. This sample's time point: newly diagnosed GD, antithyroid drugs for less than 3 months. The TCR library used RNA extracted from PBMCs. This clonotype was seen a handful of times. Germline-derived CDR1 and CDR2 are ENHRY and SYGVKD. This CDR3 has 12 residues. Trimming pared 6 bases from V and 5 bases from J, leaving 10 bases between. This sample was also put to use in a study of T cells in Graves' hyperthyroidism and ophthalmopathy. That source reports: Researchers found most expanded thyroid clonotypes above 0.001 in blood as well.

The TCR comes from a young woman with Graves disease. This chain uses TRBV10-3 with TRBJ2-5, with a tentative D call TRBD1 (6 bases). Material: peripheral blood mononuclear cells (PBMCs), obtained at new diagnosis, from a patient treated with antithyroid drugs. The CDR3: CAISGTSETQYF. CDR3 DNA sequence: TGTGCCATCAGCGGGACAAGTGAGACCCAGTACTTC.